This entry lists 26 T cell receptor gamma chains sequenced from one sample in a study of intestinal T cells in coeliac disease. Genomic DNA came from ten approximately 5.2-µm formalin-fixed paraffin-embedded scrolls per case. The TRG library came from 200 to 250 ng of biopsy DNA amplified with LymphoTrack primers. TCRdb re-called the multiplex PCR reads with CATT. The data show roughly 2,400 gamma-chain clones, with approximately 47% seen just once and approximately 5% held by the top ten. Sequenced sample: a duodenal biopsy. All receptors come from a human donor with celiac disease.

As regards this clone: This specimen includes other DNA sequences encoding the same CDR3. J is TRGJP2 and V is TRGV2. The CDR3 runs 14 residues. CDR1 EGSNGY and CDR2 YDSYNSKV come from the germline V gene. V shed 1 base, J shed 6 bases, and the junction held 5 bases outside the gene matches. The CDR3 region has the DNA TGTGCCACCTGGGACGGCCGAGGTGATTGGATCAAGACGTTT. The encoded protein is CATWDGRGDWIKTF.

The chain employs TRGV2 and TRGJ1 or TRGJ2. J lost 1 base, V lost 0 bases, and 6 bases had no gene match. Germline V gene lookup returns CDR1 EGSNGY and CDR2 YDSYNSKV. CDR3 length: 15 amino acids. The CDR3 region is CATWDGPGNYYKKLF. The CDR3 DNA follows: TGTGCCACCTGGGACGGGCCGGGTAATTATTATAAGAAACTCTTT.

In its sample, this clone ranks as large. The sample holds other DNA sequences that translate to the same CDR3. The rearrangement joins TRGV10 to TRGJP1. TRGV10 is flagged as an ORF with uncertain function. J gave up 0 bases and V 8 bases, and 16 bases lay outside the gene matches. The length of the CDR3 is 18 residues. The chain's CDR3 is CAAWDYRAAHTTGWFKIF. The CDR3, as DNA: TGTGCTGCGTGGGATTATAGGGCCGCACATACCACTGGTTGGTTCAAGATATTT.

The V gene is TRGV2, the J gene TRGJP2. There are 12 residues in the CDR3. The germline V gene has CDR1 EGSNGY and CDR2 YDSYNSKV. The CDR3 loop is CAPRDGPWIKTF. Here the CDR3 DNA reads TGTGCACCTCGGGACGGGCCGTGGATCAAGACGTTT.

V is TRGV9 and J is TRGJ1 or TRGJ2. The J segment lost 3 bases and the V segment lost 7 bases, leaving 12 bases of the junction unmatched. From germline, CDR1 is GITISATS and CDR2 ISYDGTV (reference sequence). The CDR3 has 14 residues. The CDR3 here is CALCPARSYYKKLF. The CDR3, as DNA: TGTGCCTTGTGCCCTGCCCGAAGTTATTATAAGAAACTCTTT.

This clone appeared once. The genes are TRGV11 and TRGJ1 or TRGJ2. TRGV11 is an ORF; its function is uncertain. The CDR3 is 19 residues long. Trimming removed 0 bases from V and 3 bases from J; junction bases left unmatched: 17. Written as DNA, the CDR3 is TGTGCCTGCTGGATTAGGCACGTGGGATCCTTCGAGCTTTATTATAAGAAACTCTTT. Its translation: CACWIRHVGSFELYYKKLF.

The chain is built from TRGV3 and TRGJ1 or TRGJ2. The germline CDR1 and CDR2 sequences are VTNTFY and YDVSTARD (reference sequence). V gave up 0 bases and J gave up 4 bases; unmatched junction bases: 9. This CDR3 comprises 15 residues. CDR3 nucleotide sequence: TGTGCCACCTGGGACAGGGCGCCCAGATATTATAAGAAACTCTTT. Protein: CATWDRAPRYYKKLF.

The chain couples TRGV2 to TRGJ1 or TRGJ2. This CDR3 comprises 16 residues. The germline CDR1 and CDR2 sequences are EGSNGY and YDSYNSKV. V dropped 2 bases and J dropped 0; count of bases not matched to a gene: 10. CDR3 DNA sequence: TGTGCCACCTGGGACGAGACACACCCGAATTATTATAAGAAACTCTTT. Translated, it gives CATWDETHPNYYKKLF.

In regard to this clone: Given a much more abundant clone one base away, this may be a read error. CDR3 region: CATWDGPRSSDWTKTF. The DNA for the CDR3 is TGTGCCACCTGGGACGGGCCGAGGAGTAGTGATTGGACCAAGACGTTT. The chain joins TRGV2 to TRGJP2. CDR1 and CDR2 (germline): EGSNGY, YDSYNSKV. There are 16 residues in the CDR3.

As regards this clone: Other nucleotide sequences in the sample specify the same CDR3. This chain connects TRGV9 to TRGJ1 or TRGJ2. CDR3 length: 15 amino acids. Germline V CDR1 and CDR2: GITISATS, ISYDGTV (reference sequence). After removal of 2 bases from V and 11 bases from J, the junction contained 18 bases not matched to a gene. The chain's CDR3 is CALWEDPLQPTEKLF. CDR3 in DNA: TGTGCCTTGTGGGAGGACCCCCTCCAGCCCACCGAGAAACTCTTT.

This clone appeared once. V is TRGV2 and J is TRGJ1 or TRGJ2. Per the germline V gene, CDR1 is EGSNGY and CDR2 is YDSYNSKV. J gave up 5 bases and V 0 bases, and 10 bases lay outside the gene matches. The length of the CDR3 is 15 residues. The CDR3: CATWDGHRINYKKLF. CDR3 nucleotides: TGTGCCACCTGGGACGGGCATCGAATTAATTATAAGAAACTCTTT.

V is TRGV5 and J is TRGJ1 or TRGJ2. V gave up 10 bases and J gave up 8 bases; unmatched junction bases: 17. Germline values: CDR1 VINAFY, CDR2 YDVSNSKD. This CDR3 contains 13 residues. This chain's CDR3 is CATGPPIFDKKLF. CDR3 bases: TGTGCCACTGGGCCTCCGATTTTCGATAAGAAACTCTTT.

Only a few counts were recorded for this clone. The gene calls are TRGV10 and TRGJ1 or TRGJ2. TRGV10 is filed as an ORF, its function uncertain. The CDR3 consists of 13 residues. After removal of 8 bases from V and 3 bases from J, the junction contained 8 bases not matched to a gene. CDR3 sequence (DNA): TGTGCTGCGTGGGACCCCCGTTATTATAAGAAACTCTTT. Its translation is CAAWDPRYYKKLF.

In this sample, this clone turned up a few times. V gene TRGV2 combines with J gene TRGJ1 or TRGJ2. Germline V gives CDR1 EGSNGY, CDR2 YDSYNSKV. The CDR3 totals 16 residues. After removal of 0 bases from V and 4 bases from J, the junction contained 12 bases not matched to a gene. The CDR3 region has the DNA TGTGCCACCTGGGACGGGCCCCGAAGTTGCTATTATAAGAAACTCTTT. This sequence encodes CATWDGPRSCYYKKLF.

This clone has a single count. Here the CDR3 reads CATWEDQKLF. CDR3 DNA sequence: TGTGCCACCTGGGAAGATCAGAAACTCTTT. The V gene is TRGV4, the J gene TRGJ1 or TRGJ2. J lost 11 bases, V lost 4 bases, and 5 bases had no gene match. Germline-derived CDR1 and CDR2 are EGSTGY and YDSYTSSV. The CDR3 is 10 amino acids.

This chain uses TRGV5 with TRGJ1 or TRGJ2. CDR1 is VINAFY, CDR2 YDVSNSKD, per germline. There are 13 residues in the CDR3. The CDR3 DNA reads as TGTGCACCTGGGACAGGCCGGGGTTATAAGAAACTCTTT. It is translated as CAPGTGRGYKKLF.

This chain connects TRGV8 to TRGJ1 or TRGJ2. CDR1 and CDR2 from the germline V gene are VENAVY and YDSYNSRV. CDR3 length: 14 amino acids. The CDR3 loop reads CAPGIAVNYYKKLF. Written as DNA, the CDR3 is TGTGCACCTGGGATAGCTGTAAATTATTATAAGAAACTCTTT.

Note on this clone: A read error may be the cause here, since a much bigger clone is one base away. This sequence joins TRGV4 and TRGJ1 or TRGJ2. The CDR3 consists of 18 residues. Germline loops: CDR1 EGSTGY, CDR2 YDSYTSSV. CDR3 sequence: CATWDGLAETQNYYKKLF. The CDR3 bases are TGTGCCACTTGGGACGGTTTAGCCGAAACGCAGAATTATTATAAGAAACTCTTT.

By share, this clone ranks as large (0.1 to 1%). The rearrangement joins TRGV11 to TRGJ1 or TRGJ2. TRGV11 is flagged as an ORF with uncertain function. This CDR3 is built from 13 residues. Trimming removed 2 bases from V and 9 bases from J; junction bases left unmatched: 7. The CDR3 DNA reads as TGTGCCTGCTGGATTAGGCGGACCACTAAGAAACTCTTT. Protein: CACWIRRTTKKLF.

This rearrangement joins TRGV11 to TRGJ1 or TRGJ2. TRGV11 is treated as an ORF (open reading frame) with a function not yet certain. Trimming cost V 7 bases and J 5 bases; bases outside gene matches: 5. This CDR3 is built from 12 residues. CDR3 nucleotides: TGTGCCTGCTGGATAACGGATTATAAGAAACTCTTT. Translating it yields CACWITDYKKLF.

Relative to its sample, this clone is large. CDR3 bases: TGTGCCTGCTGGATAGGGTATTATAAGAAACTCTTT. This codes for CACWIGYYKKLF. This chain connects TRGV11 to TRGJ1 or TRGJ2. TRGV11 is an ORF, with its function uncertain. The CDR3 consists of 12 residues. The ends lost 7 bases at V and 4 bases at J; junction bases unmatched: 4.

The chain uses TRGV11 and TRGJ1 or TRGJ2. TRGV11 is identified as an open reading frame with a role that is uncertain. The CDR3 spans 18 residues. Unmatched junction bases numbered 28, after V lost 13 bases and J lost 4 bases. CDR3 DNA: TGTGCCTGGGGGGGGGACCACAGCCAATCCGGGTACTATTATAAGAAACTCTTT. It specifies CAWGGDHSQSGYYYKKLF.

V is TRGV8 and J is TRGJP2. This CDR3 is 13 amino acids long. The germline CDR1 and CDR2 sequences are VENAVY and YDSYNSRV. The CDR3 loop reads CAPRDRKGWIKTF. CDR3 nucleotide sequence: TGTGCACCTCGGGATAGGAAGGGGTGGATCAAGACGTTT.

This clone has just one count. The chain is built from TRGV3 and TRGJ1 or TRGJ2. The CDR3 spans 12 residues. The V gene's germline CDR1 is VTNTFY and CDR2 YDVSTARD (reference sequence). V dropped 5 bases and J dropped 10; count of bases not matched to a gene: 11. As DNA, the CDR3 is TGTGCCACCTGGGCCTCGGAGGCAAAGAAACTCTTT. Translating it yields CATWASEAKKLF.

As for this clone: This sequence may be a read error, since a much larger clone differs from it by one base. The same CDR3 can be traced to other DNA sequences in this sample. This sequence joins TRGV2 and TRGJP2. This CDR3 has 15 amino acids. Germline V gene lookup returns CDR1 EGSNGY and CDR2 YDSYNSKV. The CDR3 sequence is CATWDGLGSDWIKTF. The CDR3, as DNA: TGTGCTACCTGGGACGGGCTCGGTAGTGATTGGATCAAGACGTTT.

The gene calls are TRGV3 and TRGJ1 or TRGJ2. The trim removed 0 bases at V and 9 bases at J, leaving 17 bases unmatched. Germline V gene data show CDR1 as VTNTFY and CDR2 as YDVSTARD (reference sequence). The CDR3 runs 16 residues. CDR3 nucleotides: TGTGCCACCTGGGACAGGCCAGCCCCCCCCCATTGTAAGAAACTCTTT. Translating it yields CATWDRPAPPHCKKLF.